This T cell receptor beta chain emerged from a study of T cell responses to AZD1222 COVID-19 vaccine. On this clone itself: Its target is not known.

This table comes from immunoSEQ multiplex PCR, and its TCRdb copy is limited to in-frame clones, with some not included. Here the sample spans some 130,000 clones, roughly 82% being singletons. The CDR3 loop spans 18 amino acids. V lost 3 bases and J 0 bases, leaving 18 bases between the germline ends. Germline CDR1 and CDR2: MGHDK and SYGVNS. Study findings and constraints: Repertoires were collected only later (after the peak T cell response had occurred).

This specimen consisted of peripheral blood, obtained on day 0 of AZD1222 vaccination. The source is an adult in good health. J is TRBJ1-5 and V is TRBV25-1, with D perhaps TRBD1 (6 bases). The CDR3: CASSEGVRGANSNQPQHF. Written as DNA, the CDR3 is TGTGCCAGCAGTGAGGGAGTCAGGGGCGCAAATAGCAATCAGCCCCAGCATTTT.